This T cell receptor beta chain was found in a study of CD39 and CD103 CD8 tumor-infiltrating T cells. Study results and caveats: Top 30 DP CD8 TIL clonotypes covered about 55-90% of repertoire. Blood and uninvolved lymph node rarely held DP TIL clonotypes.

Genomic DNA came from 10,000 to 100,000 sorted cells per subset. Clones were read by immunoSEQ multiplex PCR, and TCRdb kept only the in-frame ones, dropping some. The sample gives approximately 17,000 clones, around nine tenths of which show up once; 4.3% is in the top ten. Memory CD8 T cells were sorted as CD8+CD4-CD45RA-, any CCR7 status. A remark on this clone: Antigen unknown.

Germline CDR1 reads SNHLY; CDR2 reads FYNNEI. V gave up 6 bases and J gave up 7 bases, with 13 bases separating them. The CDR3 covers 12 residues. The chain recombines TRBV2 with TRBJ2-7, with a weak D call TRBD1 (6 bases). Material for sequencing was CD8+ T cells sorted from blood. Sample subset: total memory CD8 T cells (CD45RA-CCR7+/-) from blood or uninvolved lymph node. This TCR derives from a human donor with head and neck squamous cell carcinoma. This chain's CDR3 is CASSRDTMEQYF. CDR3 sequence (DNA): TGTGCCAGCAGCAGGGACACCATGGAGCAGTACTTC.